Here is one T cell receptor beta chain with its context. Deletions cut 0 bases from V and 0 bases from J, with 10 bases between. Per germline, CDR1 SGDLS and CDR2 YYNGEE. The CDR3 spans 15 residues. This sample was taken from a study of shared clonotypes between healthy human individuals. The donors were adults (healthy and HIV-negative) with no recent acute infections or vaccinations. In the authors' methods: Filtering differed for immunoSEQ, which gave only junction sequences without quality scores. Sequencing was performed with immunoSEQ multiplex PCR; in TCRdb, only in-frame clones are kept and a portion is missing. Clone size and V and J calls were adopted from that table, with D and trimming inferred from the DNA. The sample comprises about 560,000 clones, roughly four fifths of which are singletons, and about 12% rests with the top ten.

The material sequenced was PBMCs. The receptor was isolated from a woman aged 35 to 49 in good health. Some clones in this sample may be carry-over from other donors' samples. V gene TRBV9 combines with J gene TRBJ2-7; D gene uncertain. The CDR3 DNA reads TGTGCCAGCAGCGTAGGGTCCGCAGGCTCCTACGAGCAGTACTTC. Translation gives CASSVGSAGSYEQYF.